The T cell receptor beta chain under discussion was sequenced for a study of T cells in Graves' hyperthyroidism and ophthalmopathy. Germline-derived CDR1 and CDR2 are SEHNR and FQNEAQ (reference sequence). Trimming shortened V by 7 bases and J by 4 bases, and 14 bases separated the two germline ends. The CDR3 sequence is 14 residues long. The source material, RNA transcripts, was used to amplify TCR beta CDR3 regions. Carried out on the TCR CDR3, a first-round RT-PCR used the HTBI primer set. Using its own MiXCR run on the multiplex PCR reads, TCRdb lists one record per CDR3 protein. Among 300,000 to 400,000 distinct CDR3 sequences listed, around a sixth were seen once. At least ten counts were recorded for this clonotype.

This TCR derives from a woman aged 45-65 years with Graves' hyperthyroidism. The V gene is TRBV7-9, the J gene TRBJ2-1; perhaps D is TRBD1 or TRBD2 (5 bases each). The specimen was blood. The DNA for the CDR3 is TGTGCCAGCAAAAAGGGTGGGGGTTACAATGAGCAGTTCTTC. This sequence encodes CASKKGGGYNEQFF.